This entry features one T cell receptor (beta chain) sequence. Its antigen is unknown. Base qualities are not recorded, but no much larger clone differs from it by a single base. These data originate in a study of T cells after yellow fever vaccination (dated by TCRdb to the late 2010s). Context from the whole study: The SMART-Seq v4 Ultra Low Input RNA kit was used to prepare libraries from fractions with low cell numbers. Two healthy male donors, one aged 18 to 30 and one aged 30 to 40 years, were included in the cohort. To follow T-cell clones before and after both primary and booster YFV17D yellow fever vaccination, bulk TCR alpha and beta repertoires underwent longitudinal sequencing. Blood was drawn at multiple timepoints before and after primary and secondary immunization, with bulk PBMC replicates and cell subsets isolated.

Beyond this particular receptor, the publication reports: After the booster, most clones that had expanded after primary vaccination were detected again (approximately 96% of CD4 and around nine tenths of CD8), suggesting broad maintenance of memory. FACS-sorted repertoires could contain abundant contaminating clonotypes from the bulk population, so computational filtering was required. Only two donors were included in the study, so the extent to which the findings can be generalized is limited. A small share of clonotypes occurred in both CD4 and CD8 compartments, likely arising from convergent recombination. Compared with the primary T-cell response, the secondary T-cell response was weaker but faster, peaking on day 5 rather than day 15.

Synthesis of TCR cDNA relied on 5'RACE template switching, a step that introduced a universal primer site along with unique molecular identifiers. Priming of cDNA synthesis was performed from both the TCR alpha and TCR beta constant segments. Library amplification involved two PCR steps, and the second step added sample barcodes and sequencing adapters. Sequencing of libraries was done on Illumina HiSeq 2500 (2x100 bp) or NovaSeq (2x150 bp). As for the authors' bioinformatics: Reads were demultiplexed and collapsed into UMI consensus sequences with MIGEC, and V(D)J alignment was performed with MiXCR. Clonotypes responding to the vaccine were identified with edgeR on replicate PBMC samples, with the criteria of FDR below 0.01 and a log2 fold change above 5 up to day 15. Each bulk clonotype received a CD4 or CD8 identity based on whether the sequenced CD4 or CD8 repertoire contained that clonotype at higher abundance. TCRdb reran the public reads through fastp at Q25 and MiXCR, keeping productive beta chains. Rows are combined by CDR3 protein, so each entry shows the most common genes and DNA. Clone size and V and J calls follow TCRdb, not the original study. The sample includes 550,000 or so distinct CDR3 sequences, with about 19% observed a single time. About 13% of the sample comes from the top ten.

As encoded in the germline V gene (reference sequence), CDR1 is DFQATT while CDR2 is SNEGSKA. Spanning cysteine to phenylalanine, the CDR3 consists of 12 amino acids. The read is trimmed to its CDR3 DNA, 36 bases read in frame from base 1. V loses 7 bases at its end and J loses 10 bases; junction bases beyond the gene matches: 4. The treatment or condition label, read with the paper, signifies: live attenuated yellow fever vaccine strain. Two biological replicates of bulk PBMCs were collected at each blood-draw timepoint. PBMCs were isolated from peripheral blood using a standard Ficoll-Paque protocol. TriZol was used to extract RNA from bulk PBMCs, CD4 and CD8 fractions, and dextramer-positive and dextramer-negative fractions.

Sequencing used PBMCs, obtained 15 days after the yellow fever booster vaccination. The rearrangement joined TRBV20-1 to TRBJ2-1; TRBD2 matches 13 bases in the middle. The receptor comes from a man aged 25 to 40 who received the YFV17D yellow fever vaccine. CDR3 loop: CSGTSGSKEQFF. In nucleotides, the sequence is TGCAGTGGGACTAGCGGGAGTAAGGAGCAGTTCTTC.